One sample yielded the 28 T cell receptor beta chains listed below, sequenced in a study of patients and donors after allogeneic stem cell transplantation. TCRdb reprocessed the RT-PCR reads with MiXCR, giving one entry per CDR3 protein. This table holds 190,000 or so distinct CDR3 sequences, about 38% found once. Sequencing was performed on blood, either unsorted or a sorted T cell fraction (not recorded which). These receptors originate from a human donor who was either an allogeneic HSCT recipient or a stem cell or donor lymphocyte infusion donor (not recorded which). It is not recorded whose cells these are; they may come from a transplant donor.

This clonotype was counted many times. The DNA for the CDR3 is TGCGCCAGCAGCCTTAGTTCGAGGGCTGAAGCTTTCTTT. Amino acids: CASSLSSRAEAFF. This chain joins TRBV5-1 and TRBJ1-1; D call uncertain. CDR1 SGHRS and CDR2 YFSETQ come from the germline V gene. The V and J ends lost 4 bases and 6 bases respectively, with 13 bases between them. The CDR3 contains 13 residues.

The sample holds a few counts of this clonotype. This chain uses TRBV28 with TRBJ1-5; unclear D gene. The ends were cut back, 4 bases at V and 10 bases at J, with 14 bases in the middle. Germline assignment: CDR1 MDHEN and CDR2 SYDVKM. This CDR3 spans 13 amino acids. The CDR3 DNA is TGTGCCAGCAGTTCGCGGCCCCGTACCCCCCAGCATTTT. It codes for CASSSRPRTPQHF. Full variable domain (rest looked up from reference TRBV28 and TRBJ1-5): DVKVTQSSRYLVKRTGEKVFLECVQDMDHENMFWYRQDPGLGLRLIYFSYDVKMKEKGDIPEGYSVSREKKERFSLILESASTNQTSMYLCASSSRPRTPQHFGDGTRLSIL.

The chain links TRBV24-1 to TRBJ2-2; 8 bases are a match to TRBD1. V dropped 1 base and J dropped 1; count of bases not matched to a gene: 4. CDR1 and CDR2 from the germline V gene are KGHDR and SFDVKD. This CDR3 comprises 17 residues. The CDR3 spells CATSDFPGGVNTGELFF. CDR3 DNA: TGTGCCACCAGTGATTTCCCAGGGGGCGTGAACACCGGGGAGCTGTTTTTT.

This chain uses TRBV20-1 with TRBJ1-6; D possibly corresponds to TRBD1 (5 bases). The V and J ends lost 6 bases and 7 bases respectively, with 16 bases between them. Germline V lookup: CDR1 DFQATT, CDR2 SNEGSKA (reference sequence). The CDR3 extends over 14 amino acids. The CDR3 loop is CSALRGAGNSPLHF. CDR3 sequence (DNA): TGCAGTGCCCTTAGAGGGGCGGGGAATTCACCCCTCCACTTT.

In DNA form, the CDR3 reads TGCGCCAGCAGCTTGAGACCCCTAGCGGGGGGCACAGATACGCAGTATTTT. Amino acid sequence: CASSLRPLAGGTDTQYF. The chain couples TRBV5-1 to TRBJ2-3; 10 bases agree with TRBD2. The CDR3 totals 17 residues. Germline V gives CDR1 SGHRS, CDR2 YFSETQ. The V gene end was trimmed by 1 base and the J gene end by 1 base; junction bases not matched to a gene: 6.

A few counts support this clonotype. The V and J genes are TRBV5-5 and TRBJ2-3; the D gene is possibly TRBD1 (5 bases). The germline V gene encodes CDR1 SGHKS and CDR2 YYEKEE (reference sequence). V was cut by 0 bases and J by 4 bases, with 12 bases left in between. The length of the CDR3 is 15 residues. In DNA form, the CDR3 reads TGTGCCAGCAGCTTGGCAGGGCCTGGCGCAGATACGCAGTATTTT. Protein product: CASSLAGPGADTQYF.

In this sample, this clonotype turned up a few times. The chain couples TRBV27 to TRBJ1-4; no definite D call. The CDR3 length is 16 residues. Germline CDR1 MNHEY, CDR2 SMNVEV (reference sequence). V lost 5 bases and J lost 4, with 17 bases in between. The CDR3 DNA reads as TGTGCCAGCAGTCCTCTCGGTGGGATGAATAATGAAAAACTGTTTTTT. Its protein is CASSPLGGMNNEKLFF.

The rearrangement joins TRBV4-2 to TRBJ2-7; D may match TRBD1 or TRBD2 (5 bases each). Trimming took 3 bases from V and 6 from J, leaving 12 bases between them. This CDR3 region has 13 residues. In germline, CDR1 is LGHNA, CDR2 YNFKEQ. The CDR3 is CASSQFLRGEQYF. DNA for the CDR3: TGTGCCAGCAGCCAGTTTTTGAGGGGCGAGCAGTACTTC.

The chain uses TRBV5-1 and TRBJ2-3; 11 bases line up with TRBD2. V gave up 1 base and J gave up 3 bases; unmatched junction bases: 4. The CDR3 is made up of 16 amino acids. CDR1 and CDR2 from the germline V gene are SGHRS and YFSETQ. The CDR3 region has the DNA TGCGCCAGCAGCTTGCCGGGACTAGCGGATACAGATACGCAGTATTTT. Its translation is CASSLPGLADTDTQYF.

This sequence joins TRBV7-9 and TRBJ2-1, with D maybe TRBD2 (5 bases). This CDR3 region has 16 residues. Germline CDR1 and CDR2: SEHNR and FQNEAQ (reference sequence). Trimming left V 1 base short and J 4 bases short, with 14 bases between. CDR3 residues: CASSLGAGGAYNEQFF. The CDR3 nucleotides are TGTGCCAGCAGCTTAGGGGCAGGAGGAGCTTACAATGAGCAGTTCTTC.

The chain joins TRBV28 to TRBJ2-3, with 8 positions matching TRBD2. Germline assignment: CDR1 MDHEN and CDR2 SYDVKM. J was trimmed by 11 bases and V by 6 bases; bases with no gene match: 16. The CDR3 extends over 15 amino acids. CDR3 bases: TGTGCCAGCAGCTCCCACGGGGGGGATCTACGGAAGCAGTATTTT. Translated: CASSSHGGDLRKQYF.

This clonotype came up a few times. CDR3 loop: CASSRPGRHSYNSPLHF. DNA for the CDR3: TGTGCCAGCAGCCGGCCGGGGCGCCACTCCTATAATTCACCCCTCCACTTT. The chain employs TRBV28 and TRBJ1-6; the D gene is possibly TRBD1 (5 bases). This CDR3 is 17 amino acids long. With 6 bases removed from V and 0 bases from J, the gap between germline ends came to 15 bases. The germline V gene has CDR1 MDHEN and CDR2 SYDVKM.

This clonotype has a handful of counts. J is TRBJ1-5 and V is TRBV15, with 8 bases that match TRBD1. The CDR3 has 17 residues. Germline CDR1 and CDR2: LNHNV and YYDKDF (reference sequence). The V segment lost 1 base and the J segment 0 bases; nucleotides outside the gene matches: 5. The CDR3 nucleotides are TGTGCCACCAGCAGAGGACAGGGGCTAAATAGCAATCAGCCCCAGCATTTT. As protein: CATSRGQGLNSNQPQHF.

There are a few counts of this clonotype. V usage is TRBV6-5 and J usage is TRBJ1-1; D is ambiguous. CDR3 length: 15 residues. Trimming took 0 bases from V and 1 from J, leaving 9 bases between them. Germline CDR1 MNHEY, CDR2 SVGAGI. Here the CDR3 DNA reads TGTGCCAGCAGTTACTCACCCACAGAGAACACTGAAGCTTTCTTT. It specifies CASSYSPTENTEAFF.

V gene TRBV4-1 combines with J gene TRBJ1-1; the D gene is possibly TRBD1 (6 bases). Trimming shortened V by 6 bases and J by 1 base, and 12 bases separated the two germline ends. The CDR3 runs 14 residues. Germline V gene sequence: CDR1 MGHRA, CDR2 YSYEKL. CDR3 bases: TGCGCCAGCAGGCTCAGGGGAGGGAACACTGAAGCTTTCTTT. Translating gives CASRLRGGNTEAFF.

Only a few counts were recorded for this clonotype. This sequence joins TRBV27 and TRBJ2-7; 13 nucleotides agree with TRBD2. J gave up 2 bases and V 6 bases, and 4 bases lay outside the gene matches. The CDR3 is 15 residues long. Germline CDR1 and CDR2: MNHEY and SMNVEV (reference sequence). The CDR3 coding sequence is TGTGCCAGCAGGTCGGGACTAGCGGGGCCCTACGAGCAGTACTTC. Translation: CASRSGLAGPYEQYF.

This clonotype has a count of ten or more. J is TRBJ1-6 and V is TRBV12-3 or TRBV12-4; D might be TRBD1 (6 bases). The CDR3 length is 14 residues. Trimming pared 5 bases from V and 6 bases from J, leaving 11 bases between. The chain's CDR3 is CASSLGGGNSPLHF. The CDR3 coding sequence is TGTGCCAGCAGTCTGGGGGGCGGTAATTCACCCCTCCACTTT.

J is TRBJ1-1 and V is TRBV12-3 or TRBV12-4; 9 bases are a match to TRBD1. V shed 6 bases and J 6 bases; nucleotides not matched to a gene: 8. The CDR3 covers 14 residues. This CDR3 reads CASRPTGGLAEAFF. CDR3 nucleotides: TGTGCCAGCAGACCGACAGGGGGTCTCGCTGAAGCTTTCTTT.

The CDR3 spells CASSPWTSDAYEQYF. In DNA, the CDR3 is TGCGCCAGCAGCCCCTGGACTAGCGACGCCTACGAGCAGTACTTC. The rearrangement joins TRBV4-3 to TRBJ2-7; the match to TRBD2 covers 9 bases. There are 15 residues in the CDR3. V gave up 4 bases and J gave up 2 bases; unmatched junction bases: 6. The germline V gene has CDR1 LGHNA and CDR2 YSLEER.

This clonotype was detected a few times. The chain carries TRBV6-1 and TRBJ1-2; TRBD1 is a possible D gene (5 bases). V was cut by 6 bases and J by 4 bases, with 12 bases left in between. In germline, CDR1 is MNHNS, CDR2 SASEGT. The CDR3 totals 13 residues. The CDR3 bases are TGTGCCAGCAGCCTCGTTGGGGGCTATGGCTACACCTTC. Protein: CASSLVGGYGYTF.

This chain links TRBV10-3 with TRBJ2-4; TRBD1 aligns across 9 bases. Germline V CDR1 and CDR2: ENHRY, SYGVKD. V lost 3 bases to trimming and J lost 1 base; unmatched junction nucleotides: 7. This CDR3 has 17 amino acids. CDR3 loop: CAISEGDRGAAKNIQYF. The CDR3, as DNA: TGTGCCATCAGTGAAGGAGACAGGGGGGCGGCCAAAAACATTCAGTACTTC.

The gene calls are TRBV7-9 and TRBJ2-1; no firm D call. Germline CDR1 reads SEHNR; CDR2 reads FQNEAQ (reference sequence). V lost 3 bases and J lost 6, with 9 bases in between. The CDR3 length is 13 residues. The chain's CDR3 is CASSFGLGNEQFF. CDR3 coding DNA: TGTGCCAGCAGCTTTGGGCTTGGCAATGAGCAGTTCTTC.

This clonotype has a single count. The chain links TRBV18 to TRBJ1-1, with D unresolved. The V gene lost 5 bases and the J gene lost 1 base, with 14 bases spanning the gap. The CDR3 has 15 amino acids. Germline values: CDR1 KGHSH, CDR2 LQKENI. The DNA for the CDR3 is TGTGCCAGCTCATTACCACAGCACTCGAACACTGAAGCTTTCTTT. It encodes CASSLPQHSNTEAFF.

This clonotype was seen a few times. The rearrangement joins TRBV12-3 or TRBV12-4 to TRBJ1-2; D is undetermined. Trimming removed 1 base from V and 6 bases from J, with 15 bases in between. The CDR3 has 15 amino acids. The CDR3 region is CASSLVRLPHNGYTF. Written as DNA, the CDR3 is TGTGCCAGCAGTTTAGTGCGATTACCCCACAATGGCTACACCTTC.

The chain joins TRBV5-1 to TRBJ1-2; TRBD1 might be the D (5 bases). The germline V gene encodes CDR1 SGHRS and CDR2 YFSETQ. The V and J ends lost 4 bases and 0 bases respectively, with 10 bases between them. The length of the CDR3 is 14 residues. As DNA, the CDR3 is TGCGCCAGCAGCCCCGGGGCAGCTAACTATGGCTACACCTTC. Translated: CASSPGAANYGYTF.

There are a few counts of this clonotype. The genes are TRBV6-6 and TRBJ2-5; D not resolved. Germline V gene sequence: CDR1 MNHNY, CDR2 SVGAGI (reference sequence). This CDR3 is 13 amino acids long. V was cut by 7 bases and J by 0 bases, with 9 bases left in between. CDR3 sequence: CASMRTYQETQYF. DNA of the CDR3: TGTGCCAGCATGCGGACGTACCAAGAGACCCAGTACTTC.

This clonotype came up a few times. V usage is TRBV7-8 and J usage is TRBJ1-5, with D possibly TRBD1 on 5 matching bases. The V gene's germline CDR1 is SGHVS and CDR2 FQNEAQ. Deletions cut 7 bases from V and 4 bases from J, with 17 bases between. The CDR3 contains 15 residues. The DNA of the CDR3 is TGTGCCAGCACCCAGACCGGGGGGGGGAATCAGCCCCAGCATTTT. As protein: CASTQTGGGNQPQHF.

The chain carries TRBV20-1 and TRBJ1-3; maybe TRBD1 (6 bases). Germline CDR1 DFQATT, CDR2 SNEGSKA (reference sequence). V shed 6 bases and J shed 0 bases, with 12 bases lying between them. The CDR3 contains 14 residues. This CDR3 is CSAADSHSGNTIYF. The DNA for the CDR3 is TGCAGTGCCGCGGACAGTCACTCTGGAAACACCATATATTTT.